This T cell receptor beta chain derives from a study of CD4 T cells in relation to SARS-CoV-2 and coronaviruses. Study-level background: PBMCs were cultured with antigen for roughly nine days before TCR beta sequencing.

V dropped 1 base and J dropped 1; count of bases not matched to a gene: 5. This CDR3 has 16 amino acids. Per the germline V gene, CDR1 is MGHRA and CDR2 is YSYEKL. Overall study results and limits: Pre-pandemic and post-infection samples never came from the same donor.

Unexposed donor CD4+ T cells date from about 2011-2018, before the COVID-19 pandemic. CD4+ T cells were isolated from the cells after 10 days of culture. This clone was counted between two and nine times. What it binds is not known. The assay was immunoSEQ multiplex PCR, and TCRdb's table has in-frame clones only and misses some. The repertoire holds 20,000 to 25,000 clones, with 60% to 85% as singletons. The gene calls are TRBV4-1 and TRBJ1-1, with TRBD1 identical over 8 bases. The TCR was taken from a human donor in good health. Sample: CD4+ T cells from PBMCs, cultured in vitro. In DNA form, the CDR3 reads TGCGCCAGCAGCCAAGGGAAAGGGACAGGGAACACTGAAGCTTTCTTT. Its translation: CASSQGKGTGNTEAFF.